The 31 T cell receptor beta chains given below trace back to one sample, sequenced in a study of Graves' ophthalmopathy and Graves' hyperthyroidism. Investigators amplified TCR beta CDR3 regions from RNA transcripts. The first-round RT-PCR employed HTBI primers together with the Qiagen OneStep RT-PCR kit. A multiplex PCR was then performed as the second round. TCRdb re-called the multiplex PCR reads with MiXCR, one entry per CDR3 protein. The sample records about 390,000 distinct CDR3 sequences, approximately 18% being singletons. Sample: peripheral blood. These receptors all stem from an adult woman with stable Graves' hyperthyroidism.

This clonotype was detected many times. The CDR3 protein is CASSPRDPYEQYF. The CDR3 DNA follows: TGTGCCAGCAGCCCCCGGGACCCCTACGAGCAGTACTTC. This chain joins TRBV7-9 and TRBJ2-7; D possibly matches TRBD1 or TRBD2 (5 bases each). The germline CDR1 and CDR2 sequences are SEHNR and FQNEAQ (reference sequence). CDR3 length: 13 amino acids. Deletions cut 5 bases from V and 2 bases from J, with 10 bases between.

This clonotype has a single count. The chain has TRBV12-3 or TRBV12-4 and TRBJ1-1; a weak D match, TRBD1 (5 bases). Trimming took off 6 bases at V and 2 bases at J, with 22 bases between the two ends. This CDR3 comprises 17 residues. CDR3 sequence (DNA): TGTGCCAGCAGCTTTTGGGCAGGGACGGATGTAAACACTGAAGCTTTCTTT. It specifies CASSFWAGTDVNTEAFF.

This chain connects TRBV19 to TRBJ2-7; 12 nucleotides align to TRBD2. J was trimmed by 0 bases and V by 6 bases; bases with no gene match: 6. Germline values: CDR1 LNHDA, CDR2 SQIVND (reference sequence). This CDR3 has 16 amino acids. The CDR3 here is CASRAQTSGGSYEQYF. The CDR3 nucleotides are TGTGCCAGTAGGGCACAGACTAGCGGGGGCTCCTACGAGCAGTACTTC. Filled out from reference TRBV19 and TRBJ2-7, the complete variable domain reads DGGITQSPKYLFRKEGQNVTLSCEQNLNHDAMYWYRQDPGQGLRLIYYSQIVNDFQKGDIAEGYSVSREKKESFPLTVTSAQKNPTAFYLCASRAQTSGGSYEQYFGPGTRLTVT.

This clonotype was counted at least ten times. V usage is TRBV5-1 and J usage is TRBJ1-1; TRBD1 aligns across 8 bases. V lost 4 bases and J lost 1; bases outside the gene matches: 9. CDR3 length: 16 residues. From germline, CDR1 is SGHRS and CDR2 YFSETQ. The CDR3 nucleotides read TGCGCCAGCAGCGCGTTCGCAGGGGGCCCGAACACTGAAGCTTTCTTT. Protein: CASSAFAGGPNTEAFF.

Ten or more counts support this clonotype. This chain uses TRBV6-5 with TRBJ1-5; no definite D call. Germline assignment: CDR1 MNHEY and CDR2 SVGAGI. This CDR3 contains 16 residues. With 0 bases removed from V and 2 bases from J, the gap between germline ends came to 11 bases. The CDR3 coding sequence is TGTGCCAGCAGTTACTCGATGGGATTTGGCAATCAGCCCCAGCATTTT. Translation gives CASSYSMGFGNQPQHF.

This chain connects TRBV4-1 to TRBJ2-5, with TRBD2 matching over 13 bases. The DNA end is more similar to TRBJ2-4, so the J call may be wrong. The CDR3 loop spans 18 amino acids. Germline CDR1 reads MGHRA; CDR2 reads YSYEKL. This CDR3 is CASSQMGLAGRRANIQYF. The CDR3 DNA reads TGCGCCAGCAGCCAGATGGGACTAGCGGGGAGGAGGGCAAACATTCAGTACTTC.

Turning to this clonotype: A read error may explain this, as a much larger clone is one base away. V usage is TRBV6-1 and J usage is TRBJ2-6; 9 bases are a match to TRBD1. CDR3 length equals 14 residues. V lost 6 bases to trimming and J lost 12 bases; unmatched junction nucleotides: 9. Germline V gene data show CDR1 as MNHNS and CDR2 as SASEGT. CDR3 bases: TGTGCCAGCAGAACAGGGGGCCAGGGTCGCGTCCTGACTTTC. It encodes CASRTGGQGRVLTF.

This clonotype was recorded a few times. The chain recombines TRBV20-1 with TRBJ1-5, with a possible D match to TRBD1 (5 bases). V lost 3 bases to trimming and J lost 4 bases, with 22 bases between them. The CDR3 is 17 amino acids. Germline CDR1 and CDR2: DFQATT and SNEGSKA (reference sequence). CDR3 nucleotide sequence: TGCAGTGCTAGTCATTTGTTGTTGGGACCTTCGAATCAGCCCCAGCATTTT. Protein product: CSASHLLLGPSNQPQHF.

In this sample, this clonotype turned up many times. The rearrangement joins TRBV15 to TRBJ2-2; 9 nucleotides match TRBD1. J lost 4 bases, V lost 2 bases, and 5 bases had no gene match. Germline CDR1 LNHNV, CDR2 YYDKDF (reference sequence). CDR3 size: 16 residues. Here the CDR3 reads CATSRFRQGVTGELFF. The CDR3 DNA reads as TGTGCCACCAGCAGATTTAGACAGGGGGTCACCGGGGAGCTGTTTTTT.

This clonotype appeared many times. CDR3 bases: TGTGCCAGCAGCCAAGATCGCCTCACTGAAGCTTTCTTT. It translates to CASSQDRLTEAFF. The V gene is TRBV3-1, the J gene TRBJ1-1; no clear D gene. The CDR3 covers 13 residues. V was cut by 0 bases and J by 4 bases, with 6 bases left in between. In germline, CDR1 is LGHDT, CDR2 YNNKEL (reference sequence).

This rearrangement joins TRBV15 to TRBJ1-2; D is ambiguous. CDR3 size: 15 residues. Per the germline V gene, CDR1 is LNHNV and CDR2 is YYDKDF (reference sequence). The germline V and J ends were trimmed by 3 bases and 1 base, with 12 bases remaining between them. CDR3: CATSRDPKNNYGYTF. The CDR3 region has the DNA TGTGCCACCAGCAGGGATCCTAAAAATAACTATGGCTACACCTTC.

This clonotype was seen a few times. Here the CDR3 omits its conserved ending phenylalanine or tryptophan, so a read error is the likely source. The chain combines TRBV6-1 with TRBJ2-5; D not resolved. Germline CDR1 MNHNS, CDR2 SASEGT. The CDR3 runs 13 residues. The germline V and J ends were trimmed by 1 base and 5 bases, with 8 bases remaining between them. The CDR3 sequence: CASSEGRGETQYL. Written as DNA, the CDR3 is TGTGCCAGCAGTGAAGGACGTGGGGAGACCCAGTACTTA.

The sample holds many counts of this clonotype. The CDR3: CSASWAKGGPRDEQYF. DNA of the CDR3: TGCAGTGCTAGTTGGGCAAAGGGAGGCCCCAGGGACGAGCAGTACTTC. The chain joins TRBV20-1 to TRBJ2-7; D might be TRBD2 (6 bases). The germline V and J ends were trimmed by 3 bases and 5 bases, with 23 bases remaining between them. The CDR3 is 16 amino acids. CDR1 is DFQATT, CDR2 SNEGSKA, per germline (reference sequence).

This clonotype was seen a few times. V and J are TRBV6-5 and TRBJ2-5, with D perhaps matching TRBD1 (6 bases). The germline CDR1 and CDR2 sequences are MNHEY and SVGAGI. V was trimmed by 0 bases and J by 0 bases, leaving 14 bases between them. This CDR3 has 17 residues. CDR3 nucleotide sequence: TGTGCCAGCAGTTACTCTTATTGGGGGCAGAACCAAGAGACCCAGTACTTC. It is translated as CASSYSYWGQNQETQYF.

This clonotype appeared many times. The chain uses TRBV20-1 and TRBJ1-1; TRBD1 matches at 7 bases. Germline CDR1 and CDR2: DFQATT and SNEGSKA (reference sequence). The CDR3 extends over 14 amino acids. The J segment lost 4 bases and the V segment lost 6 bases, leaving 11 bases of the junction unmatched. The CDR3 sequence is CSAYSTGRATEAFF. In nucleotides, the CDR3 is TGCAGTGCCTATTCGACAGGGCGGGCCACTGAAGCTTTCTTT.

This clonotype appeared many times. The J gene is TRBJ1-1, the V gene TRBV7-9, with D maybe TRBD1 (5 bases). Germline-derived CDR1 and CDR2 are SEHNR and FQNEAQ (reference sequence). With 1 base removed from V and 4 bases from J, the gap between germline ends came to 13 bases. The CDR3 sequence is 15 residues long. The CDR3 loop is CASSLVWGAGTEAFF. The DNA of the CDR3 is TGTGCCAGCAGCTTAGTCTGGGGCGCGGGCACTGAAGCTTTCTTT.

This clonotype came up many times. The chain combines TRBV19 with TRBJ1-2; TRBD1 matches 9 bases. V trimming: 3 bases; J trimming: 6 bases; junction bases outside the gene matches: 2. Germline CDR1 reads LNHDA; CDR2 reads SQIVND (reference sequence). The CDR3 consists of 13 residues. The CDR3 loop reads CASSIRDRDGYTF. The CDR3 nucleotides are TGTGCCAGTAGTATTCGGGACAGGGATGGCTACACCTTC.

In its sample, this clonotype was seen many times. This chain joins TRBV30 and TRBJ2-2; D remains unclear. Per germline, CDR1 GTSNPN and CDR2 SVGIG (reference sequence). The CDR3 totals 13 residues. Deletions cut 3 bases from V and 5 bases from J, with 10 bases between. CDR3 in DNA: TGTGCCTGGAGGTTGGTAGGAACCGGGGAGCTGTTTTTT. The encoded protein is CAWRLVGTGELFF.

This clonotype was detected many times. The chain recombines TRBV29-1 with TRBJ2-5; 8 nucleotides agree with TRBD1. Per germline, CDR1 SQVTM and CDR2 ANQGSEA. CDR3 length: 14 residues. The V gene end was trimmed by 6 bases and the J gene end by 3 bases; junction bases not matched to a gene: 9. DNA for the CDR3: TGCAGCGTCGTACTCTGGACAGGGAAAGAGACCCAGTACTTC. It codes for CSVVLWTGKETQYF.

The chain links TRBV12-3 or TRBV12-4 to TRBJ1-6; 7 bases align to TRBD1. This CDR3 has 12 residues. The V gene end was trimmed by 8 bases and the J gene end by 5 bases; junction bases not matched to a gene: 0. CDR3 amino acids: CASQGDNSPLHF. CDR3 DNA: TGTGCCAGCCAGGGGGATAATTCACCCCTCCACTTT.

This clonotype was seen many times. This clone may be a read error of a much larger clone one base away. The J gene is TRBJ1-6, the V gene TRBV28; D is unresolved. There are 15 residues in the CDR3. Germline V gene sequence: CDR1 MDHEN, CDR2 SYDVKM. CDR3 protein: CATKSSKGSNSHLHF. In DNA, the CDR3 is TGTGCCACCAAATCAAGTAAGGGAAGCAATTCACACCTCCACTTT. Full variable domain (outside the CDR3, taken from reference TRBV28 and TRBJ1-6): DVKVTQSSRYLVKRTGEKVFLECVQDMDHENMFWYRQDPGLGLRLIYFSYDVKMKEKGDIPEGYSVSREKKERFSLILESASTNQTSMYLCATKSSKGSNSHLHFGNGTRLTVT.

Concerning this clonotype: Being one base from a much bigger clone, this may be a read error. This CDR3 is missing its conserved last phenylalanine or tryptophan, likely due to a read error. This chain joins TRBV2 and TRBJ2-2; 10 bases align to TRBD1. This CDR3 spans 13 amino acids. CDR1 is SNHLY and CDR2 is FYNNEI in the germline V gene. Trimming cost V 6 bases and J 6 bases; bases outside gene matches: 1. CDR3 DNA: TGTGCCAGCAGAGACAGGGGGCCCGGGGAGCTGTTTGTT. Its protein product is CASRDRGPGELFV.

This clonotype was seen ten or more times. V is TRBV2 and J is TRBJ1-2; maybe TRBD1 (5 bases). V was clipped by 2 bases and J by 4 bases, with 8 bases between them. CDR1 SNHLY and CDR2 FYNNEI come from the germline V gene. This CDR3 contains 13 residues. CDR3 protein: CASSERQGYGYTF. CDR3 DNA: TGTGCCAGCAGTGAAAGGCAGGGCTATGGCTACACCTTC.

This clonotype was counted ten times or more. The junction departs from the called germline gene at one end, perhaps through a read error. The V gene is TRBV24-1, the J gene TRBJ1-2, with a tentative D call TRBD1 (5 bases). Per germline, CDR1 KGHDR and CDR2 SFDVKD. CDR3 length equals 12 residues. As DNA, the CDR3 is TGTGCCACCAGTGAATTTGACAGCACCACGGCCTTC. Amino acid sequence: CATSEFDSTTAF.

At least ten counts were recorded for this clonotype. The chain recombines TRBV7-9 with TRBJ2-7, with 14 bases identical to TRBD2. The length of the CDR3 is 17 residues. Germline V CDR1 and CDR2: SEHNR, FQNEAQ (reference sequence). With 5 bases clipped from V and 0 bases from J, the junction kept 6 bases outside the gene matches. CDR3 DNA sequence: TGTGCCAGCAGCCCAGGACTAGCGGGAGGATTCTCCTACGAGCAGTACTTC. Amino acid sequence: CASSPGLAGGFSYEQYF.

To note about this clonotype: This may stem from a read error, because a much larger clone lies one nucleotide away. The J gene is TRBJ2-3, the V gene TRBV6-2 or TRBV6-3; D ambiguous. The CDR3 consists of 12 residues. Germline values: CDR1 MNHEY, CDR2 SVGEGT. V was clipped by 2 bases and J by 4 bases, with 4 bases between them. CDR3 bases: TGTGCCAGCAGTTACGCGGCAGATACGCAGTATTTT. Translation: CASSYAADTQYF.

This rearrangement joins TRBV6-5 to TRBJ2-7; D gene ambiguous. This CDR3 region has 15 residues. From germline, CDR1 is MNHEY and CDR2 SVGAGI. Deletions cut 0 bases from V and 5 bases from J, with 14 bases between. CDR3 coding DNA: TGTGCCAGCAGTTACTCTGGGGAACTAACGGACGAGCAGTACTTC. It specifies CASSYSGELTDEQYF.

This clonotype occurred many times. The rearrangement joins TRBV27 to TRBJ2-7; 11 nucleotides line up with TRBD1. This CDR3 has 14 amino acids. Per the germline V gene, CDR1 is MNHEY and CDR2 is SMNVEV (reference sequence). V gave up 6 bases and J gave up 2 bases; unmatched junction bases: 3. CDR3 coding DNA: TGTGCCAGCAGGGGACAGGGGGAGGCCTACGAGCAGTACTTC. It encodes CASRGQGEAYEQYF.

The chain couples TRBV28 to TRBJ2-7; 11 nucleotides align to TRBD2. The V and J ends lost 3 bases and 2 bases, in that order; junction bases with no gene match: 3. The CDR3 contains 15 residues. Per germline, CDR1 MDHEN and CDR2 SYDVKM. The CDR3 DNA reads TGTGCCAGCAGTTTTGGTAGCGGGAGGGCCTACGAGCAGTACTTC. Its translation is CASSFGSGRAYEQYF. Looking up the rest from reference TRBV28 and TRBJ2-7 gives the full variable domain: DVKVTQSSRYLVKRTGEKVFLECVQDMDHENMFWYRQDPGLGLRLIYFSYDVKMKEKGDIPEGYSVSREKKERFSLILESASTNQTSMYLCASSFGSGRAYEQYFGPGTRLTVT.

This clonotype has a count of ten or more. V and J are TRBV14 and TRBJ1-1; unclear D gene. V was clipped by 1 base and J by 1 base, with 4 bases between them. Germline values: CDR1 SGHDN, CDR2 FVKESK. There are 13 residues in the CDR3. CDR3 sequence (DNA): TGTGCCAGCAGCCAAGTAGCGAACACTGAAGCTTTCTTT. Residues: CASSQVANTEAFF.

This clonotype occurred a few times. This chain links TRBV29-1 with TRBJ2-4, with TRBD2 matching over 9 bases. This CDR3 contains 14 residues. The junction had 8 bases not matched to a gene; V was cut back by 5 bases and J by 6 bases. Germline CDR1 SQVTM, CDR2 ANQGSEA. CDR3 DNA: TGCAGCGTTCTGCTGCGGGAGGGCGGAAACATTCAGTACTTC. Residues: CSVLLREGGNIQYF. Full variable domain (missing parts from reference TRBV29-1 and TRBJ2-4): SAVISQKPSRDICQRGTSLTIQCQVDSQVTMMFWYRQQPGQSLTLIATANQGSEATYESGFVIDKFPISRPNLTFSTLTVSNMSPEDSSIYLCSVLLREGGNIQYFGAGTRLSVL.